These T cell receptor beta chains were read from a single sample in a study of T cell changes during pregnancy in multiple sclerosis. Here immunoSEQ multiplex PCR was the method, and the copy in TCRdb shows in-frame clones only, minus some. The table includes 70,000 to 80,000 clones, 85% to 95% detected once. This material consisted of peripheral blood, taken in the first trimester of pregnancy. The receptors shown here come from a female donor with multiple sclerosis, enrolled in a pregnancy study. CDR3s include the opening cysteine and the closing phenylalanine or tryptophan. Fields, in order: J gene, V gene, clone size, D gene, CDR3 DNA, CDR3 protein. A D gene is named only where the DNA matches it firmly. The size field is filled for only some rows; it gives once, few, many or a size class.

TRBJ1-5	TRBV28	few	TRBD1	TGTGCCAGCAGCAAACGACAGGGGGCGAGCAATCAGCCCCAGCATTTT	CASSKRQGASNQPQHF
TRBJ2-1	TRBV7-8	-	TRBD1	TGTGCCAGCAGTCCCCCAGGGGGCTTCTACAATGAGCAGTTCTTC	CASSPPGGFYNEQFF
TRBJ1-4	TRBV6-6	once	-	TGTGCCAGCAGTTACATGGCGGGGGGGGCGAATGAAAAACTGTTTTTT	CASSYMAGGANEKLFF
TRBJ2-7	TRBV4-2	-	TRBD2	TGTGCCAGCAGCCACGTCGGGACTAGCGGGTCAAACTACGAGCAGTACTTC	CASSHVGTSGSNYEQYF
TRBJ2-5	TRBV10-2	-	TRBD2	TGCGCCAGCTCACCGGGACTAGCGTTCGAGACCCAGTACTTC	CASSPGLAFETQYF
TRBJ2-1	TRBV5-1	-	TRBD1	TGCGCCAGCAGCTTGGTGGACAGGGCCTACAATGAGCAGTTCTTC	CASSLVDRAYNEQFF
TRBJ2-7	TRBV4-1	-	-	TGCGCCAGCAGCCAAGATCGGGTCCACGAGCAGTACTTC	CASSQDRVHEQYF
TRBJ2-3	TRBV5-1	-	TRBD2	TGCGCCAGCAGCACCAGATTAGCGGGGGCAAACACAGATACGCAGTATTTT	CASSTRLAGANTDTQYF
TRBJ1-1	TRBV27	-	-	TGTGCCAGCATAGCCGTTTCCGGGGGGACTGAAGCTTTCTTT	CASIAVSGGTEAFF
TRBJ2-5	TRBV30	once	TRBD2	TGTGCCTGGACTAGCGGGAGTGCGAAGACCCAGTACTTC	CAWTSGSAKTQYF
TRBJ2-7	TRBV7-9	-	-	TGTGCCAGCACCCACGAGAGCTCCTACGAGCAGTACTTC	CASTHESSYEQYF
TRBJ2-7	TRBV5-5	-	TRBD2	TGTGCCAGCAGCCCGGGACTAGCGGGTCTGTCCTACGAGCAGTACTTC	CASSPGLAGLSYEQYF
TRBJ2-1	TRBV11-2	-	TRBD2	TGTGCCAGCACTTCCTGGGGGGGACCCTACAATGAGCAGTTCTTC	CASTSWGGPYNEQFF
TRBJ1-4	TRBV30	once	-	TGTGCCTGGAGTCCGGACAGCCTTAATGAAAAACTGTTTTTT	CAWSPDSLNEKLFF
TRBJ2-2	TRBV7-8	-	-	TGTGCCAGCAGCTTGAGGGACACCGGGGAGCTGTTTTTT	CASSLRDTGELFF